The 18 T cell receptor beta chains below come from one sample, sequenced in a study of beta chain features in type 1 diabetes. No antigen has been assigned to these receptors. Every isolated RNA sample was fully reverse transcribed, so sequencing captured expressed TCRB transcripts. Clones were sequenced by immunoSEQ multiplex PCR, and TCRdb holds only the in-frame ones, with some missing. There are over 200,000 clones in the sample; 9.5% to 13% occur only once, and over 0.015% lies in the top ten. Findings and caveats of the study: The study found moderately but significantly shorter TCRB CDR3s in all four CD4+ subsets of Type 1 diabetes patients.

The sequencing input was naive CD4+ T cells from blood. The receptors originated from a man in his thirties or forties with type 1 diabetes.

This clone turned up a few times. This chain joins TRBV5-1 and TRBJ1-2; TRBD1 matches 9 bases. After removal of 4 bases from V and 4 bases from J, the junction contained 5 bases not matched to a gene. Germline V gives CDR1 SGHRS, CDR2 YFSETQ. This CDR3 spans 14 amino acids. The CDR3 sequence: CASSRGQGGYGYTF. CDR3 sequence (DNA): TGCGCCAGCAGCCGGGGACAGGGCGGCTATGGCTACACCTTC.

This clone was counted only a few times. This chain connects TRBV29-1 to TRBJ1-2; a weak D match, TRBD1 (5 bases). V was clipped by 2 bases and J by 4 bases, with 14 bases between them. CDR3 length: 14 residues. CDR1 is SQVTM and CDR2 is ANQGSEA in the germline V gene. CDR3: CSVERRGRPYGYTF. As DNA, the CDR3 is TGCAGCGTTGAAAGACGGGGGAGACCCTATGGCTACACCTTC.

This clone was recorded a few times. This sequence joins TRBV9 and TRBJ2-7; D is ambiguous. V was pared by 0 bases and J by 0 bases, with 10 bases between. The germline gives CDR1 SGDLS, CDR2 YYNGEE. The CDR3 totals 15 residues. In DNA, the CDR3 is TGTGCCAGCAGCGTAGCGCCTAGTAACTCCTACGAGCAGTACTTC. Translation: CASSVAPSNSYEQYF.

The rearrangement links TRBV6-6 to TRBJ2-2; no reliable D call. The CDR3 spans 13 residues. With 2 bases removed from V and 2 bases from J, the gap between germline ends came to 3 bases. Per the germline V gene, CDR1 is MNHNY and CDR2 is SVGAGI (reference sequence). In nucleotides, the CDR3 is TGTGCCAGCAGTTACCCAAACACCGGGGAGCTGTTTTTT. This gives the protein CASSYPNTGELFF.

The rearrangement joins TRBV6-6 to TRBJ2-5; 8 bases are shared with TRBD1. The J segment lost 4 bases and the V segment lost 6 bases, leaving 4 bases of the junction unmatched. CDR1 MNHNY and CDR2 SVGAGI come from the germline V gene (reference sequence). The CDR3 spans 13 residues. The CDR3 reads CASRETGGETQYF. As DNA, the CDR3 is TGTGCCAGCAGGGAAACAGGGGGAGAGACCCAGTACTTC.

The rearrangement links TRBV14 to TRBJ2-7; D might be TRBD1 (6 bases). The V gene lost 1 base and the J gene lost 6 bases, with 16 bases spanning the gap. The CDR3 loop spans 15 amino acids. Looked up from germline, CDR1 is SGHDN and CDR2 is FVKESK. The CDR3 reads CASSQGTVYVGEQYF. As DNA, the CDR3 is TGTGCCAGCAGCCAAGGGACAGTATATGTGGGCGAGCAGTACTTC. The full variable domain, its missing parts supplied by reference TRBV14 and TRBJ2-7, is EAGVTQFPSHSVIEKGQTVTLRCDPISGHDNLYWYRRVMGKEIKFLLHFVKESKQDESGMPNNRFLAERTGGTYSTLKVQPAELEDSGVYFCASSQGTVYVGEQYFGPGTRLTVT.

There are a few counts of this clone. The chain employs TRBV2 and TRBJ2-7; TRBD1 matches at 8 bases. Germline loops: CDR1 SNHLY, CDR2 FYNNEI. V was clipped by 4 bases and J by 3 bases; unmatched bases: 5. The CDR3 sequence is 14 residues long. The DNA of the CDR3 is TGTGCCAGCAGTGGTCAGGGGGCCATCTACGAGCAGTACTTC. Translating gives CASSGQGAIYEQYF.

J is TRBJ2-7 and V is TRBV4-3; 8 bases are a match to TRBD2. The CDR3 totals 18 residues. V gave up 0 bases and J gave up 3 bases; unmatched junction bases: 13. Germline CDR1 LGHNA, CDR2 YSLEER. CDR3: CASSQEGPSGGPLYEQYF. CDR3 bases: TGCGCCAGCAGCCAAGAAGGACCCAGCGGGGGACCACTCTACGAGCAGTACTTC.

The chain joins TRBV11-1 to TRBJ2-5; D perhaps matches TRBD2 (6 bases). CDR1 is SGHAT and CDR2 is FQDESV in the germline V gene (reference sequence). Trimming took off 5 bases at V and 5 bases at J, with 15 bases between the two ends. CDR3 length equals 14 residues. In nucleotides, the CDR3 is TGTGCCAGCAGCCTCCGGGGGAGAAAGGAGACCCAGTACTTC. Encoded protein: CASSLRGRKETQYF.

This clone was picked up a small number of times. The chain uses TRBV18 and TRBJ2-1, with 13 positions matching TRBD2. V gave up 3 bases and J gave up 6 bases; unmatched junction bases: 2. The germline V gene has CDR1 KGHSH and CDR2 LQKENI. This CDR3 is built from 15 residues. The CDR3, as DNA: TGTGCCAGCTCACCGGGACTAGCGGGGTTCAATGAGCAGTTCTTC. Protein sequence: CASSPGLAGFNEQFF.

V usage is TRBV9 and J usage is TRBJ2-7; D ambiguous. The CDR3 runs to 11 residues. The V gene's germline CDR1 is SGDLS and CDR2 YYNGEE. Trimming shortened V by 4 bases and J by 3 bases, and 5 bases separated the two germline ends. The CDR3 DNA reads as TGTGCCAGCAGCCCCCACTACGAGCAGTACTTC. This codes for CASSPHYEQYF.

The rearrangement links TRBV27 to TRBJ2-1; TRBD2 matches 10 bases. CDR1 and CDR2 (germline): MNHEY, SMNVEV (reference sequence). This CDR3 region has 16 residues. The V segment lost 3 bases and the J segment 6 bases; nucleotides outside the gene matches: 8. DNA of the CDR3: TGTGCCAGCAGTTTTGGGAGCGGGGGGGCCTCCAATGAGCAGTTCTTC. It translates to CASSFGSGGASNEQFF.

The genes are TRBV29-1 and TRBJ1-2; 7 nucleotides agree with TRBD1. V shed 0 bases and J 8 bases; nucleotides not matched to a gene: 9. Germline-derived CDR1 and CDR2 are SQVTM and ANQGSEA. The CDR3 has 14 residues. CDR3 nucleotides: TGCAGCGTTGAAGATCGGTTAGGGGGCGGAGGCTACACCTTC. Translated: CSVEDRLGGGGYTF.

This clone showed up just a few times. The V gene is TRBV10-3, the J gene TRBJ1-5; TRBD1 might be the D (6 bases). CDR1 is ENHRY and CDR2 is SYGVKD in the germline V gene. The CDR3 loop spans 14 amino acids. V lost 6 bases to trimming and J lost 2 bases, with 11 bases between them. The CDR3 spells CAIRQGGGNQPQHF. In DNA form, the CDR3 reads TGTGCCATCAGACAGGGTGGGGGCAATCAGCCCCAGCATTTT.

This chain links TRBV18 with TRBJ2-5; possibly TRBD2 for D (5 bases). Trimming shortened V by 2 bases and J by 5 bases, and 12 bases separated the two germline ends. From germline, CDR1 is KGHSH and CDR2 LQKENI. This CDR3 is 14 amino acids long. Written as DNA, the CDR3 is TGTGCCAGCTCACCAGAGGCGGGCGGGGAGACCCAGTACTTC. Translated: CASSPEAGGETQYF.

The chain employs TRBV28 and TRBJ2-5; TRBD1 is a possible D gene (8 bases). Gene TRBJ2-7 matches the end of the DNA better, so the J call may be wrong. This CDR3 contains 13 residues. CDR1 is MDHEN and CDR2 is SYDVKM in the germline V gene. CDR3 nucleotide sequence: TGTGCCAGCGAACAGGGGGGGGCCTACGAGCAGTACTTC. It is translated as CASEQGGAYEQYF.

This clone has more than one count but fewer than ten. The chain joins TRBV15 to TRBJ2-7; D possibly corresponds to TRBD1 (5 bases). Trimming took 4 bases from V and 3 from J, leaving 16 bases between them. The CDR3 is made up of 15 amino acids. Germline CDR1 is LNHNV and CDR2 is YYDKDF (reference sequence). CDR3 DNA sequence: TGTGCCACCAGCAACCCATCCAAGGGGATCTACGAGCAGTACTTC. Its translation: CATSNPSKGIYEQYF.

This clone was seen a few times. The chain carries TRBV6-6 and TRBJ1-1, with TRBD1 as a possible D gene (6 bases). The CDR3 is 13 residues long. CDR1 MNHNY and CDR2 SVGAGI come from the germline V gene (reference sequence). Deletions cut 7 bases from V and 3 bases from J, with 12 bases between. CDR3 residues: CASILGGDTEAFF. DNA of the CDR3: TGTGCCAGCATTCTAGGGGGGGACACTGAAGCTTTCTTT.